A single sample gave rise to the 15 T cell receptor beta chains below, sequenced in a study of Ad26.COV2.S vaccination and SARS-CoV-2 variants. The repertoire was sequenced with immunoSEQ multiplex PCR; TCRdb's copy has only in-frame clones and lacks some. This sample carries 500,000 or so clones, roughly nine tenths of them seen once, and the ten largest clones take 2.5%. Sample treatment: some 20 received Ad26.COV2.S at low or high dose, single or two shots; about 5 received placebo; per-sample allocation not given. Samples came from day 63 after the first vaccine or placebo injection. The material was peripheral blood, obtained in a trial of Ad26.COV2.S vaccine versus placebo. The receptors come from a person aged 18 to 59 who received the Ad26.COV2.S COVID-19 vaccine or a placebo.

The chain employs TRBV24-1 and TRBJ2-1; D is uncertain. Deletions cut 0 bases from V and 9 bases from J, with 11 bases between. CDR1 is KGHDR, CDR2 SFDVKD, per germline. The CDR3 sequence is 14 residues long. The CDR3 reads CATSDLYVEREQFF. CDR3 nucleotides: TGTGCCACCAGTGATTTGTACGTCGAGCGTGAGCAGTTCTTC.

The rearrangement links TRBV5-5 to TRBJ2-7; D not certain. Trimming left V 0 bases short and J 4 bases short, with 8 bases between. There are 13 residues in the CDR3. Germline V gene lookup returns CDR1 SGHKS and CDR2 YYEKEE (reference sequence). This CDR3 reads CASSLDGWYEQYF. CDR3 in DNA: TGTGCCAGCAGCTTGGACGGGTGGTACGAGCAGTACTTC.

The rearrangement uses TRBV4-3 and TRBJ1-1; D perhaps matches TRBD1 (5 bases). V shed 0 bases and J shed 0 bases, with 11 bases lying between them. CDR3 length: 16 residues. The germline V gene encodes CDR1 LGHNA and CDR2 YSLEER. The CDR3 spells CASSQDPWGVNTEAFF. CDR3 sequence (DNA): TGCGCCAGCAGCCAAGACCCCTGGGGGGTGAACACTGAAGCTTTCTTT.

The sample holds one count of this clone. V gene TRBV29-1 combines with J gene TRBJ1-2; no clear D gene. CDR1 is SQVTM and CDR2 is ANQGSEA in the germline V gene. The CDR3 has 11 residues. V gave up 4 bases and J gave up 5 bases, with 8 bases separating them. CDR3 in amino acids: CSVGQTYGYTF. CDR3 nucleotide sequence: TGCAGCGTTGGCCAGACTTATGGCTACACCTTC.

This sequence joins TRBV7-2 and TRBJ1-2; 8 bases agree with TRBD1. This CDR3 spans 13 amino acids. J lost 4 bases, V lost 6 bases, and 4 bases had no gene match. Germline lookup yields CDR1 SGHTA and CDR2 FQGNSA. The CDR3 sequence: CASSQQGGYGYTF. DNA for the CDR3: TGTGCCAGCAGTCAACAGGGGGGCTATGGCTACACCTTC. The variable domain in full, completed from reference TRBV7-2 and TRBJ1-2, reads GAGVSQSPSNKVTEKGKDVELRCDPISGHTALYWYRQSLGQGLEFLIYFQGNSAPDKSGLPSDRFSAERTGGSVSTLTIQRTQQEDSAVYLCASSQQGGYGYTFGSGTRLTVV.

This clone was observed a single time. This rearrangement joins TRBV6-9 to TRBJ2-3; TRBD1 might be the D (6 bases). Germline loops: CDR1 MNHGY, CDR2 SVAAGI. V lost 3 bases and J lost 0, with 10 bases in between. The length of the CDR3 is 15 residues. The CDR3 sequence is CASSYGDTSTDTQYF. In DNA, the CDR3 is TGTGCCAGCAGTTACGGGGACACTAGCACAGATACGCAGTATTTT.

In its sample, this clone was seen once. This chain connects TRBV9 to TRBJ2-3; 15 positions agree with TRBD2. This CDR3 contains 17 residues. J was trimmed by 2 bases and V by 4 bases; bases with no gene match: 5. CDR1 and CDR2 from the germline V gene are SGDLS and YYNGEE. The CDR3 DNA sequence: TGTGCCAGCAGCCCGGGACTAGCGGGGGGAAACACAGATACGCAGTATTTT. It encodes CASSPGLAGGNTDTQYF.

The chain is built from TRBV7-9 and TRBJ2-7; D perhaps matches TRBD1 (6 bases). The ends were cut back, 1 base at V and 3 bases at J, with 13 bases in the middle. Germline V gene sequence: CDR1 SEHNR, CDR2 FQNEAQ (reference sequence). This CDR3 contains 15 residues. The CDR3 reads CASSLDWDTSYEQYV. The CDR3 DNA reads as TGTGCCAGCAGCTTAGATTGGGACACGAGCTACGAGCAGTACGTC.

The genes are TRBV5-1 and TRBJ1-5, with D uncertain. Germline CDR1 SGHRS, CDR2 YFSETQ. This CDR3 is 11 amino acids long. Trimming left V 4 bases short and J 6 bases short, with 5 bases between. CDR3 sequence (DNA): TGCGCCAGCAGCCGGGCTCAGCCCCAGCATTTT. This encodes CASSRAQPQHF. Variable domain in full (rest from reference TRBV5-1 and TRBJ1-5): KAGVTQTPRYLIKTRGQQVTLSCSPISGHRSVSWYQQTPGQGLQFLFEYFSETQRNKGNFPGRFSGRQFSNSRSEMNVSTLELGDSALYLCASSRAQPQHFGDGTRLSIL.

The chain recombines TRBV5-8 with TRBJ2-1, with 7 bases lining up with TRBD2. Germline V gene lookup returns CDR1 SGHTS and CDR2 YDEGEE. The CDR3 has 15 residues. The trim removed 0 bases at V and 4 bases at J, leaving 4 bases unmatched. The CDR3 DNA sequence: TGTGCCAGCAGCTTGGTTAGCGGGTATTACAATGAGCAGTTCTTC. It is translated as CASSLVSGYYNEQFF.

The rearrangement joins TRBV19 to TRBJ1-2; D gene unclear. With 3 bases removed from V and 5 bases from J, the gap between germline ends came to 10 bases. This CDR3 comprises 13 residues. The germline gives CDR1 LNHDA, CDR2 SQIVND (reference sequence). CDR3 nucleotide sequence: TGTGCCAGTAGTATCCGAACTAGTTATGGCTACACCTTC. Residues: CASSIRTSYGYTF.

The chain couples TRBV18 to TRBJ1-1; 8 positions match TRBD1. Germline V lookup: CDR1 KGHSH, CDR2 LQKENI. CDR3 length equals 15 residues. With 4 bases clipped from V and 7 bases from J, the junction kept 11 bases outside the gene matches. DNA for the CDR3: TGTGCCAGCTCACTTCGGACAGGGACAAGTGGTGAAGCTTTCTTT. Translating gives CASSLRTGTSGEAFF.

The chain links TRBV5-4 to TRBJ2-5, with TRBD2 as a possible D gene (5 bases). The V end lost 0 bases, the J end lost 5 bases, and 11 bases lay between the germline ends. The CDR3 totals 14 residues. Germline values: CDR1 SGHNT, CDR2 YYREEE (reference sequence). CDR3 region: CASSLAGVRETQYF. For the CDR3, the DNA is TGTGCCAGCAGCTTGGCCGGGGTGCGTGAGACCCAGTACTTC.

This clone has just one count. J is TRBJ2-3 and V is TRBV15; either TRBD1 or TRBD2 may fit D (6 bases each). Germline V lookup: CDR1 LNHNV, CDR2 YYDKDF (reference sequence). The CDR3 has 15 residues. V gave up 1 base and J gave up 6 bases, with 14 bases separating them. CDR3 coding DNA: TGTGCCACCAGCAGAGTCGAGGGGGGCAGGGATACGCAGTATTTT. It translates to CATSRVEGGRDTQYF.

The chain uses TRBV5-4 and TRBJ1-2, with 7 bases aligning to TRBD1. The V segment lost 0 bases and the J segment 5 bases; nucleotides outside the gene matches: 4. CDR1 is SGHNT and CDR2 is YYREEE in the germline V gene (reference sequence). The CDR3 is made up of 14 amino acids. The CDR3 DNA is TGTGCCAGCAGCTTGGGCAGGGGGAATTATGGCTACACCTTC. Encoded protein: CASSLGRGNYGYTF.